Listed below are T cell receptor beta chains from one sample, sequenced in a study of CD4 T cells in relation to SARS-CoV-2 and coronaviruses. Produced via immunoSEQ multiplex PCR; TCRdb's table is partial and in-frame only. The sample holds nearly 25,000 clones, about 73% seen once. What these receptors recognize is not known. Input material: CD4+ T cells from PBMCs, cultured in vitro. Every receptor here comes from a human donor in good health. The CDR3 runs from the conserved cysteine through the conserved F or W. A D gene is named only where the DNA matches it firmly. The size field is filled for only some rows; it gives once, few, many or a size class.

d_call,j_call,v_call,clone_size,cdr3_aa,cdr3_nt
TRBD2,TRBJ2-3,TRBV14,.,CASSQIAGGMTDTQYF,TGTGCCAGCAGCCAGATAGCGGGAGGAATGACAGATACGCAGTATTTT
.,TRBJ2-1,TRBV12-5,.,CASGSRRFEAYNEQFF,TGTGCTAGTGGTTCCCGAAGGTTTGAAGCCTACAATGAGCAGTTCTTC
TRBD1,TRBJ1-1,TRBV18,.,CASSIRDSYTEAFF,TGTGCCAGCTCTATCCGGGACAGCTACACTGAAGCTTTCTTT
.,TRBJ2-7,TRBV2,.,CASGGRDEGEQYF,TGTGCCAGCGGGGGGCGAGACGAAGGCGAGCAGTACTTC
.,TRBJ1-2,TRBV3-1/TRBV3-2,.,CASSQAGTGNYGYTF,TGTGCCAGCAGCCAAGCAGGAACAGGGAACTATGGCTACACCTTC
.,TRBJ1-5,TRBV27,few,CASSLGAHPNQPQHF,TGTGCCAGCAGTTTAGGCGCCCACCCAAATCAGCCCCAGCATTTT
.,TRBJ2-7,TRBV4-1,.,CASSQGYGTGGHEQYF,TGCGCCAGCAGCCAGGGTTATGGGACCGGGGGCCACGAGCAGTACTTC
.,TRBJ1-6,TRBV5-1,.,CASSHLREANSPLHF,TGCGCCAGCAGCCACCTCAGGGAGGCAAATTCACCCCTCCACTTT
.,TRBJ1-1,TRBV6-5,.,CASRPGYGRNTEAFF,TGTGCCAGCAGGCCCGGTTACGGGCGGAACACTGAAGCTTTCTTT
.,TRBJ2-6,TRBV15,.,CATSRDRETGANVLTF,TGTGCCACCAGCAGAGATAGGGAGACTGGGGCCAACGTCCTGACTTTC
.,TRBJ2-3,TRBV9,.,CATDSGDLRVTDTQYF,TGTGCCACGGACTCAGGGGACTTACGCGTCACAGATACGCAGTATTTT
.,TRBJ1-5,TRBV6-1,.,CASSLDSVNQPQHF,TGTGCCAGCAGTTTAGACAGCGTCAATCAGCCCCAGCATTTT
.,TRBJ2-7,TRBV5-5,.,CASSLAGLSYEQYF,TGTGCCAGCAGCTTGGCGGGACTGTCCTACGAGCAGTACTTC
TRBD1,TRBJ1-5,TRBV19,.,CASIQRVDRAHQPQHF,TGTGCCAGTATCCAAAGGGTGGACAGGGCTCATCAGCCCCAGCATTTT
.,TRBJ1-5,TRBV28,.,CASSFSQGYSNQPQHF,TGTGCCAGCAGTTTTTCACAGGGATATAGCAATCAGCCCCAGCATTTT
.,TRBJ2-1,TRBV28,.,CASSNFLSYNEQFF,TGTGCCAGCAGTAATTTCTTGTCCTACAATGAGCAGTTCTTC
.,TRBJ1-2,TRBV7-9,.,CASSRAPGRLYGYTF,TGTGCCAGCAGCCGCGCCCCCGGCAGGTTATATGGCTACACCTTC
.,TRBJ1-6,TRBV14,.,CASSREGRSPLHF,TGTGCCAGCAGCCGAGAGGGGAGATCACCCCTCCACTTT
.,TRBJ2-1,TRBV5-1,.,CASSLEGPPSEQFF,TGCGCCAGCAGCTTGGAGGGACCCCCGTCTGAGCAGTTCTTC
.,TRBJ2-3,TRBV11-3,.,CASSLRVGEDTQYF,TGTGCCAGCAGCCTCAGGGTGGGTGAAGATACGCAGTATTTT
.,TRBJ2-1,TRBV19,.,CATLGGQGSYNEQFF,TGTGCCACCCTCGGGGGGCAGGGTTCCTACAATGAGCAGTTCTTC
.,TRBJ1-5,TRBV5-4,.,CASSLGVTGNQPQHF,TGTGCCAGCAGCTTGGGGGTGACAGGCAATCAGCCCCAGCATTTT
.,TRBJ1-5,TRBV2,few,CASSEEIGVQPQHF,TGTGCCAGCAGTGAAGAGATAGGGGTTCAGCCCCAGCATTTT
TRBD1,TRBJ2-3,TRBV5-6,few,CASSSRRTGGGTDTQYF,TGTGCCAGCAGCAGTAGGCGGACAGGGGGTGGCACAGATACGCAGTATTTT
.,TRBJ2-3,TRBV9,.,CASSVGLVRSTDTQYF,TGTGCCAGCAGCGTAGGGTTAGTCCGGTCAACAGATACGCAGTATTTT
TRBD1,TRBJ2-1,TRBV5-1,.,CASSKPGTGGKNEQFF,TGCGCCAGCAGCAAGCCCGGGACAGGGGGTAAAAATGAGCAGTTCTTC
TRBD2,TRBJ2-7,TRBV5-1,.,CASSLGASGSYEQYF,TGCGCCAGCAGCTTGGGGGCTAGCGGGTCCTACGAGCAGTACTTC
.,TRBJ1-1,TRBV9,.,CASSAGTGNTEAFF,TGTGCCAGCAGCGCGGGCACGGGGAACACTGAAGCTTTCTTT
.,TRBJ1-2,TRBV5-5,few,CASSLRHSYGYTF,TGTGCCAGCAGCTTGCGGCACTCCTATGGCTACACCTTC
TRBD2,TRBJ2-2,TRBV24-1,.,CATSEYGTSAGAGELFF,TGTGCCACCAGTGAATATGGGACTAGCGCCGGCGCCGGGGAGCTGTTTTTT